This T cell receptor (beta chain) was captured in a study of T cell responses to AZD1222 COVID-19 vaccine. Whole-study results and caveats: Donors were mostly white British, more females; clonal diversity possibly underestimated. Once two AZD1222 doses were given, Spike-specific TCR breadth and depth went up.

The repertoire was sequenced with immunoSEQ multiplex PCR; TCRdb's copy has only in-frame clones and lacks some. The sample carries approximately 100,000 clones, over 85% recorded once. The V gene end was trimmed by 0 bases and the J gene end by 6 bases; junction bases not matched to a gene: 6. This CDR3 has 16 amino acids. Germline loops: CDR1 LNHDA, CDR2 SQIVND (reference sequence). This clone has a handful of counts. Antigen: not known. The chain joins TRBV19 to TRBJ1-4, with TRBD1 matching over 8 bases. Specimen: peripheral blood, collected on day 0 of AZD1222 vaccination. The receptor's source is an adult in good health. The CDR3 region is CASSIDPGTGHEKLFF. Written as DNA, the CDR3 is TGTGCCAGTAGTATAGATCCTGGGACAGGCCATGAAAAACTGTTTTTT.